The rows below give T cell receptor beta chains drawn from one sample of a study of blood T cells in healthy people across ages. TCRdb recomputed calls from the 5' RACE reads with MiXCR, one row per CDR3 protein. This table holds about 830,000 distinct CDR3 sequences, less than 80% found once. The sequencing sample was made of blood. Receptor source: a man aged 25-40 years in good health. The CDR3 runs from the conserved cysteine through the conserved F or W. A D gene is named only where the DNA matches it firmly. Clone size, where shown, is once, few, many, or a class for clones that have expanded.

D gene: .; clone size: once; J gene: TRBJ2-7; V gene: TRBV7-9; CDR3 length: 15; CDR3 protein: CASSLVVRPSREQYF; CDR3 DNA: TGTGCCAGCAGCTTAGTAGTCAGACCCTCGAGAGAGCAGTACTTC
D gene: TRBD1; clone size: .; J gene: TRBJ2-7; V gene: TRBV4-3; CDR3 length: 16; CDR3 protein: CASSQDITGATYEQYF; CDR3 DNA: TGCGCCAGCAGCCAAGATATAACAGGGGCGACCTACGAGCAGTACTTC
D gene: .; clone size: .; J gene: TRBJ2-7; V gene: TRBV9; CDR3 length: 14; CDR3 protein: CASSVQPGVAEQYF; CDR3 DNA: TGTGCCAGCAGCGTACAGCCGGGGGTTGCCGAGCAGTACTTC
D gene: TRBD2; clone size: once; J gene: TRBJ2-1; V gene: TRBV9; CDR3 length: 15; CDR3 protein: CASSPGGSVDNEQFF; CDR3 DNA: TGTGCCAGCAGCCCCGGGGGGTCAGTAGACAATGAGCAGTTCTTC
D gene: .; clone size: .; J gene: TRBJ2-5; V gene: TRBV6-5; CDR3 length: 13; CDR3 protein: CASSYGPQETQYF; CDR3 DNA: TGTGCCAGCAGTTACGGTCCCCAGGAGACCCAGTACTTC
D gene: .; clone size: .; J gene: TRBJ2-1; V gene: TRBV2; CDR3 length: 18; CDR3 protein: CASSERPGGAVLYNEQFF; CDR3 DNA: TGTGCCAGCAGTGAGCGCCCAGGGGGGGCCGTCCTTTACAATGAGCAGTTCTTC
D gene: .; clone size: .; J gene: TRBJ2-5; V gene: TRBV5-6; CDR3 length: 13; CDR3 protein: CAKHPGDMETQYF; CDR3 DNA: TGTGCCAAGCACCCGGGCGACATGGAGACCCAGTACTTC
D gene: .; clone size: .; J gene: TRBJ2-4; V gene: TRBV20-1; CDR3 length: 18; CDR3 protein: CSARDRGGVVKAKNIQYF; CDR3 DNA: TGCAGTGCTAGAGACCGTGGAGGGGTAGTCAAAGCCAAAAACATTCAGTACTTC
D gene: TRBD2; clone size: few; J gene: TRBJ2-7; V gene: TRBV6-2/TRBV6-3; CDR3 length: 14; CDR3 protein: CASSYSGGGYEQYF; CDR3 DNA: TGTGCCAGCAGTTACTCCGGGGGGGGCTACGAGCAGTACTTC
D gene: .; clone size: few; J gene: TRBJ2-5; V gene: TRBV7-2; CDR3 length: 16; CDR3 protein: CASSPPPGTLGETQYF; CDR3 DNA: TGTGCCAGCAGCCCACCCCCCGGGACCCTCGGGGAGACCCAGTACTTC
D gene: TRBD1; clone size: few; J gene: TRBJ1-1; V gene: TRBV12-3/TRBV12-4; CDR3 length: 15; CDR3 protein: CASSAPGQGKTEAFF; CDR3 DNA: TGTGCCAGCAGTGCCCCGGGACAGGGGAAAACTGAAGCTTTCTTT
D gene: TRBD1; clone size: .; J gene: TRBJ2-7; V gene: TRBV20-1; CDR3 length: 15; CDR3 protein: CSARADRGEGYEQYF; CDR3 DNA: TGCAGTGCTAGAGCCGACAGGGGGGAGGGCTACGAGCAGTACTTC
D gene: .; clone size: few; J gene: TRBJ2-1; V gene: TRBV27; CDR3 length: 15; CDR3 protein: CASSLTGPGLHEQFF; CDR3 DNA: TGTGCCAGCAGTCTAACAGGGCCGGGATTACATGAGCAGTTCTTC
D gene: TRBD1; clone size: .; J gene: TRBJ2-3; V gene: TRBV29-1; CDR3 length: 14; CDR3 protein: CSVDGQGRADTQYF; CDR3 DNA: TGCAGCGTTGACGGACAGGGGAGGGCAGATACGCAGTATTTT
D gene: TRBD2; clone size: .; J gene: TRBJ2-3; V gene: TRBV4-3; CDR3 length: 20; CDR3 protein: CAGSQGFGTSGGEGTDTQYF; CDR3 DNA: TGCGCCGGCAGCCAAGGTTTCGGGACTAGCGGGGGTGAAGGCACAGATACGCAGTATTTT
D gene: TRBD1; clone size: .; J gene: TRBJ2-4; V gene: TRBV7-8; CDR3 length: 14; CDR3 protein: CASSLQGAPNIQYF; CDR3 DNA: TGTGCCAGCAGCTTACAGGGGGCTCCAAACATTCAGTACTTC
D gene: .; clone size: .; J gene: TRBJ1-2; V gene: TRBV10-3; CDR3 length: 12; CDR3 protein: CASHDINYGYTF; CDR3 DNA: TGTGCCAGCCATGATATTAACTATGGCTACACCTTC
D gene: .; clone size: once; J gene: TRBJ1-1; V gene: TRBV27; CDR3 length: 14; CDR3 protein: CASGPYMAGTEAFF; CDR3 DNA: TGTGCCAGCGGACCCTACATGGCTGGCACTGAAGCTTTCTTT
D gene: .; clone size: .; J gene: TRBJ1-1; V gene: TRBV6-2/TRBV6-3; CDR3 length: 21; CDR3 protein: CASSQPPGQGKIQLFKTEAFF; CDR3 DNA: TGTGCCAGCAGCCAGCCCCCCGGGCAGGGAAAAATTCAATTATTTAAGACTGAAGCTTTCTTT
D gene: TRBD1; clone size: .; J gene: TRBJ1-1; V gene: TRBV7-9; CDR3 length: 15; CDR3 protein: CASSWTGGMNTEAFF; CDR3 DNA: TGTGCCAGCAGCTGGACAGGGGGGATGAACACTGAAGCTTTCTTT
D gene: .; clone size: few; J gene: TRBJ1-6; V gene: TRBV7-2; CDR3 length: 14; CDR3 protein: CASSTPGPNSPLHF; CDR3 DNA: TGTGCCAGCAGCACCCCGGGACCCAATTCACCCCTCCACTTT
D gene: .; clone size: .; J gene: TRBJ2-7; V gene: TRBV12-3/TRBV12-4; CDR3 length: 14; CDR3 protein: CASSLRAGADEQYF; CDR3 DNA: TGTGCCAGCAGTTTAAGGGCAGGGGCTGACGAGCAGTACTTC
D gene: TRBD2; clone size: .; J gene: TRBJ2-1; V gene: TRBV29-1; CDR3 length: 18; CDR3 protein: CSVLLGSGGSNSYNEQFF; CDR3 DNA: TGCAGCGTCCTTCTGGGTAGCGGGGGGTCTAACTCCTACAATGAGCAGTTCTTC
D gene: .; clone size: .; J gene: TRBJ1-4; V gene: TRBV7-8; CDR3 length: 15; CDR3 protein: CASSEGWGGYEKLFF; CDR3 DNA: TGTGCCAGCAGCGAAGGGTGGGGCGGATATGAAAAACTGTTTTTT
D gene: TRBD1; clone size: many; J gene: TRBJ2-5; V gene: TRBV6-4; CDR3 length: 13; CDR3 protein: CASSTGEQETQYF; CDR3 DNA: TGTGCCAGCAGTACAGGGGAACAAGAGACCCAGTACTTC
D gene: .; clone size: .; J gene: TRBJ2-1; V gene: TRBV12-3/TRBV12-4; CDR3 length: 15; CDR3 protein: CASRHTGAGGNEQFF; CDR3 DNA: TGTGCCAGCAGACACACAGGGGCCGGGGGCAATGAGCAGTTCTTC
D gene: .; clone size: .; J gene: TRBJ2-5; V gene: TRBV28; CDR3 length: 14; CDR3 protein: CASSPYKTQETQYF; CDR3 DNA: TGTGCCAGCAGTCCCTACAAGACCCAAGAGACCCAGTACTTC
D gene: .; clone size: .; J gene: TRBJ2-5; V gene: TRBV12-3/TRBV12-4; CDR3 length: 13; CDR3 protein: CAISCWAEETQYF; CDR3 DNA: TGTGCCATCAGTTGTTGGGCAGAGGAGACCCAGTACTTC
D gene: .; clone size: .; J gene: TRBJ2-1; V gene: TRBV6-6; CDR3 length: 14; CDR3 protein: CASSYDGSYNEQFF; CDR3 DNA: TGTGCCAGCAGTTACGACGGCTCCTACAATGAGCAGTTCTTC
D gene: .; clone size: .; J gene: TRBJ1-2; V gene: TRBV6-5; CDR3 length: 15; CDR3 protein: CASSYSFASAYGYTF; CDR3 DNA: TGTGCCAGCAGTTACTCTTTCGCCAGTGCCTATGGCTACACCTTC
D gene: TRBD2; clone size: .; J gene: TRBJ2-5; V gene: TRBV7-2; CDR3 length: 15; CDR3 protein: CASSGLGGGRREQYF; CDR3 DNA: TGTGCCAGCAGCGGCCTCGGCGGGGGAAGACGTGAGCAGTACTTC